One T cell receptor (beta chain) is described in this entry. As yet, its antigen is unknown. The data are from a study of PD-1 blockade in classical Hodgkin lymphoma. Germline assignment: CDR1 SGDLS and CDR2 YYNGEE. V was cut by 0 bases and J by 5 bases, with 14 bases left in between. The CDR3 is 16 amino acids. Relapses following autologous stem cell transplantation were seen in all patients, with brentuximab vedotin exposure varying. Data came from immunoSEQ multiplex PCR; TCRdb stores just in-frame clones and leaves some out. Here the sample spans about 100,000 clones, 80% to 90% being singletons. Regarding the study as a whole: At baseline, newly diagnosed patients reportedly showed less TCR diversity than healthy donors. Prior therapy or disease activity may underlie the repertoire differences, whose causes remain undefined. Significantly greater TCR diversity emerged by C4D1 in CD4+ cells but not CD8+ cells.

The starting material was peripheral blood mononuclear cells (PBMCs), obtained before the second cycle of nivolumab. The chain links TRBV9 to TRBJ2-2; no firm D call. The receptor was isolated from a human donor with classical Hodgkin lymphoma. The DNA of the CDR3 is TGTGCCAGCAGCGTAGTCGGCGGCTTTGGGACCGGGGAGCTGTTTTTT. As protein: CASSVVGGFGTGELFF.